A single sample is the source of the 17 T cell receptor beta chains below, sequenced in a study of regulatory T cells in long-lasting Graves disease. In building TCR beta libraries, iRepertoire HTBI primers were used together with Arm-PCR of CDR3 regions. TCRdb re-called the multiplex PCR reads through MiXCR, storing one row per CDR3 protein. The repertoire consists of about 540,000 distinct CDR3 sequences, with around an eighth occurring once and the leading ten covering over 7.5%. Indicated time point: newly diagnosed GD, antithyroid drugs for less than 3 months. Following extraction of RNA from PBMCs, that RNA was used to make the TCR library. The sample was also reused in another study, on T cells in Graves' hyperthyroidism and ophthalmopathy.

Sequenced here: peripheral blood mononuclear cells (PBMCs), sampled at new diagnosis, from a patient treated with antithyroid drugs. Every receptor here comes from a man aged 25 to 40 with Graves disease.

The V and J genes are TRBV4-2 and TRBJ2-3; TRBD2 might be the D (6 bases). The V gene's germline CDR1 is LGHNA and CDR2 YNFKEQ. Trimming took off 2 bases at V and 8 bases at J, with 20 bases between the two ends. The CDR3 is 16 amino acids. The CDR3 sequence: CASSQRGRESEVTQYF. The DNA for the CDR3 is TGTGCCAGCAGCCAACGTGGACGGGAGAGCGAGGTTACGCAGTATTTT.

In its sample, this clonotype was seen a few times. The rearrangement joins TRBV6-5 to TRBJ2-1; 7 positions match TRBD2. This CDR3 comprises 16 residues. CDR1 and CDR2 (germline): MNHEY, SVGAGI. V was clipped by 0 bases and J by 3 bases; unmatched bases: 5. CDR3 DNA sequence: TGTGCCAGCAGTTACTCTTGGCGGGAGTACTACAATGAGCAGTTCTTC. Its translation: CASSYSWREYYNEQFF.

At least ten counts were recorded for this clonotype. The J gene is TRBJ2-1, the V gene TRBV2; D remains ambiguous. Trimming took 3 bases from V and 0 from J, leaving 6 bases between them. Germline CDR1 is SNHLY and CDR2 is FYNNEI. This CDR3 has 14 amino acids. The CDR3 sequence: CASSEVTSYNEQFF. In DNA form, the CDR3 reads TGTGCCAGCAGTGAGGTAACCTCCTACAATGAGCAGTTCTTC.

The chain employs TRBV9 and TRBJ2-3; D might be TRBD2 (5 bases). Germline CDR1 SGDLS, CDR2 YYNGEE. V was pared by 3 bases and J by 1 base, with 12 bases between. The CDR3 covers 15 residues. The CDR3 region is CASSAIWTGTDTQYF. The CDR3 DNA reads TGTGCCAGCAGCGCGATCTGGACTGGCACAGATACGCAGTATTTT.

This clonotype was observed many times. This chain connects TRBV7-8 to TRBJ1-2; D unclear. The CDR3 consists of 13 residues. The ends were cut back, 4 bases at V and 1 base at J, with 7 bases in the middle. From germline, CDR1 is SGHVS and CDR2 FQNEAQ. CDR3 protein: CASSSDLNYGYTF. The DNA of the CDR3 is TGTGCCAGCAGCTCGGACCTTAACTATGGCTACACCTTC.

This clonotype was picked up many times. V and J are TRBV6-1 and TRBJ1-5, with D possibly matching TRBD1 (5 bases). Germline V lookup: CDR1 MNHNS, CDR2 SASEGT. V shed 6 bases and J shed 3 bases, with 9 bases lying between them. The CDR3 length is 13 residues. CDR3 protein: CASSRGHNQPQHF. Written as DNA, the CDR3 is TGTGCCAGCAGCCGGGGCCACAATCAGCCCCAGCATTTT.

The table lists this clonotype with a few counts. The genes are TRBV4-1 and TRBJ2-1; perhaps TRBD2 as D (5 bases). Germline-derived CDR1 and CDR2 are MGHRA and YSYEKL. With 4 bases removed from V and 9 bases from J, the gap between germline ends came to 10 bases. The CDR3 covers 12 residues. The CDR3 loop reads CASSPFGIEQFF. The CDR3, as DNA: TGCGCCAGCAGCCCCTTCGGGATTGAGCAGTTCTTC.

This clonotype has ten or more counts. V and J are TRBV6-1 and TRBJ2-3; D unresolved. CDR1 and CDR2 (germline): MNHNS, SASEGT. CDR3 length equals 10 residues. Between the trimmed V and J ends, which lost 8 bases and 4 bases, there was a span of 4 bases. CDR3 in amino acids: CASGADTQYF. The CDR3 region has the DNA TGTGCCAGCGGGGCAGATACGCAGTATTTT.

In this sample, this clonotype turned up a few times. This chain connects TRBV4-1 to TRBJ2-7; TRBD1 aligns across 10 bases. V shed 0 bases and J 5 bases; nucleotides not matched to a gene: 7. The CDR3 runs 16 residues. Germline CDR1 and CDR2: MGHRA and YSYEKL. The CDR3 sequence is CASSQDWWTGGNEQYF. The CDR3 bases are TGCGCCAGCAGCCAAGATTGGTGGACAGGGGGGAACGAGCAGTACTTC.

This clonotype was detected a few times. The CDR3 loop reads CATSDFARGMPVNTQYF. CDR3 bases: TGTGCCACCAGTGATTTCGCCAGGGGGATGCCTGTAAATACGCAGTATTTT. The chain combines TRBV24-1 with TRBJ2-3, with TRBD1 matching over 7 bases. V trimming: 1 base; J trimming: 7 bases; junction bases outside the gene matches: 13. The CDR3 extends over 17 amino acids. Germline V CDR1 and CDR2: KGHDR, SFDVKD.

This clonotype was found many times. The chain joins TRBV20-1 to TRBJ2-3, with D unclear. V lost 5 bases and J 2 bases, leaving 11 bases between the germline ends. CDR3 length: 13 amino acids. CDR1 is DFQATT, CDR2 SNEGSKA, per germline (reference sequence). The CDR3 DNA reads TGCAGTGCTCACGGACCCCTCACAGATACGCAGTATTTT. Residues: CSAHGPLTDTQYF.

V and J are TRBV20-1 and TRBJ1-2; the match to TRBD1 covers 9 bases. CDR1 and CDR2 from the germline V gene are DFQATT and SNEGSKA (reference sequence). The CDR3 is 14 residues long. Losses at the gene ends were 4 bases for V and 4 bases for J; bases not matched to a gene: 7. CDR3 bases: TGCAGTGCTAAACTCCACAGGGGGCCCTATGGCTACACCTTC. It translates to CSAKLHRGPYGYTF.

This clonotype has ten or more counts. This rearrangement joins TRBV12-3 or TRBV12-4 to TRBJ2-1; a weak D match, TRBD1 (5 bases). The germline V and J ends were trimmed by 3 bases and 9 bases, with 15 bases remaining between them. The CDR3 runs to 14 residues. CDR3 DNA sequence: TGTGCCAGCAGTTTTGGCAGGGTCTCCCGTGAGCAGTTCTTC. Its translation: CASSFGRVSREQFF.

In its sample, this clonotype was seen many times. The chain has TRBV29-1 and TRBJ2-3; TRBD1 matches at 8 bases. The J segment lost 0 bases and the V segment lost 7 bases, leaving 9 bases of the junction unmatched. Germline values: CDR1 SQVTM, CDR2 ANQGSEA. The CDR3 length is 15 residues. CDR3 in amino acids: CSAVNRDRSTDTQYF. CDR3 DNA sequence: TGCAGCGCTGTCAACCGGGACAGGAGCACAGATACGCAGTATTTT.

This clonotype was seen ten or more times. The chain joins TRBV12-3 or TRBV12-4 to TRBJ2-6; D not resolved. V lost 7 bases and J 2 bases, leaving 6 bases between the germline ends. This CDR3 is 13 amino acids long. The CDR3 coding sequence is TGTGCCAGCAAAGGGCCTGGGGCCAACGTCCTGACTTTC. Translating it yields CASKGPGANVLTF.

This clonotype was recorded at least ten times. The chain uses TRBV7-3 and TRBJ2-1; D call uncertain. Germline CDR1 SGHTA, CDR2 FQGTGA. The CDR3 consists of 13 residues. Trimming shortened V by 0 bases and J by 8 bases, and 8 bases separated the two germline ends. Here the CDR3 reads CASSLTSRDEQFF. CDR3 DNA sequence: TGTGCCAGCAGCTTAACTAGTCGGGATGAGCAGTTCTTC.

This sequence joins TRBV4-1 and TRBJ1-4; D unresolved. The CDR3 sequence is 16 residues long. Trimming took off 1 base at V and 8 bases at J, with 17 bases between the two ends. CDR1 and CDR2 (germline): MGHRA, YSYEKL. The CDR3 DNA is TGCGCCAGCAGCCAAGCCGGGGTGGTTCAGAGGGAAAAACTGTTTTTT. Its protein product is CASSQAGVVQREKLFF.